The 32 T cell receptor beta chains below all came from one sample that was sequenced in a study of blood T cell repertoires in COVID-19. Generated by immunoSEQ multiplex PCR, the TCRdb table keeps only in-frame clones and is missing some. The table has about 270,000 clones, 86% seen once. Sequenced material: PBMCs or T cells enriched from blood (not recorded which). Receptors originate from a man aged 18 to 30 who had recovered from COVID-19.

The chain uses TRBV6-6 and TRBJ1-2, with D uncertain. This CDR3 is 12 amino acids long. CDR1 is MNHNY, CDR2 SVGAGI, per germline (reference sequence). V dropped 4 bases and J dropped 10 bases, with 13 bases sitting between them. The CDR3 region has the DNA TGTGCCAGCAGTTTCCGAACCGGGGACTACACCTTC. It codes for CASSFRTGDYTF.

The chain joins TRBV7-2 to TRBJ2-7; no reliable D call. The ends were cut back, 4 bases at V and 1 base at J, with 14 bases in the middle. The CDR3 extends over 15 amino acids. In germline, CDR1 is SGHTA, CDR2 FQGNSA. CDR3 region: CASSSLSRRSYEQYF. The CDR3 DNA reads TGTGCCAGCAGCTCACTTAGTCGGCGGTCCTACGAGCAGTACTTC. Filled out from reference TRBV7-2 and TRBJ2-7, the complete variable domain reads GAGVSQSPSNKVTEKGKDVELRCDPISGHTALYWYRQSLGQGLEFLIYFQGNSAPDKSGLPSDRFSAERTGGSVSTLTIQRTQQEDSAVYLCASSSLSRRSYEQYFGPGTRLTVT.

This rearrangement joins TRBV12-5 to TRBJ1-5, with 8 bases aligning to TRBD1. Trimming removed 0 bases from V and 7 bases from J; junction bases left unmatched: 8. CDR3 size: 16 residues. Germline V gene sequence: CDR1 LGHNT, CDR2 FRNRAP. The CDR3 DNA follows: TGTGCTAGTGGTTTGGTCCTACAGGGGGATGGACAGCCCCAGCATTTT. Its protein is CASGLVLQGDGQPQHF.

The V and J genes are TRBV10-2 and TRBJ2-7; D uncertain. The ends were cut back, 5 bases at V and 2 bases at J, with 4 bases in the middle. CDR1 WSHSY and CDR2 SAAADI come from the germline V gene. The CDR3 totals 11 residues. CDR3 DNA: TGCGCCAGCAGTCAGGCCTACGAGCAGTACTTC. This encodes CASSQAYEQYF.

The rearrangement links TRBV11-3 to TRBJ2-7; TRBD2 is a possible D gene (7 bases). The CDR3 has 15 amino acids. Trimming cost V 2 bases and J 2 bases, with 13 bases left between them. Germline CDR1 and CDR2: SGHNT and YENEEA. The CDR3 bases are TGTGCCAGCAGCTTATTTGGGGGGGCTCCCTACGAGCAGTACTTC. This encodes CASSLFGGAPYEQYF.

The CDR3 protein is CASSPGVGETQYF. The CDR3 region has the DNA TGTGCCAGCAGCCCCGGGGTGGGAGAGACCCAGTACTTC. The rearrangement links TRBV5-6 to TRBJ2-5; D is possibly TRBD2 (5 bases). V lost 4 bases to trimming and J lost 4 bases, with 11 bases between them. This CDR3 is built from 13 residues. Per germline, CDR1 SGHDT and CDR2 YYEEEE. The full variable domain, rest sourced from reference TRBV5-6 and TRBJ2-5, is DAGVTQSPTHLIKTRGQQVTLRCSPKSGHDTVSWYQQALGQGPQFIFQYYEEEERQRGNFPDRFSGHQFPNYSSELNVNALLLGDSALYLCASSPGVGETQYFGPGTRLLVL.

The gene calls are TRBV2 and TRBJ1-6; D remains unclear. Per the germline V gene, CDR1 is SNHLY and CDR2 is FYNNEI. CDR3 length: 15 amino acids. Trimming took off 4 bases at V and 0 bases at J, with 7 bases between the two ends. The CDR3: CASSGESSYNSPLHF. The CDR3, as DNA: TGTGCCAGCAGTGGGGAGAGCTCCTATAATTCACCCCTCCACTTT. Drawing the rest from reference TRBV2 and TRBJ1-6, the complete variable domain is EPEVTQTPSHQVTQMGQEVILRCVPISNHLYFYWYRQILGQKVEFLVSFYNNEISEKSEIFDDQFSVERPDGSNFTLKIRSTKLEDSAMYFCASSGESSYNSPLHFGNGTRLTVT.

The chain links TRBV19 to TRBJ1-3, with D possibly TRBD1 on 5 matching bases. The CDR3 runs to 17 residues. The V gene's germline CDR1 is LNHDA and CDR2 SQIVND (reference sequence). V was cut by 1 base and J by 0 bases, with 13 bases left in between. This CDR3 is CASSIAQAISSGNTIYF. CDR3 sequence (DNA): TGTGCCAGTAGTATAGCACAGGCGATTAGCTCTGGAAACACCATATATTTT.

V and J are TRBV11-2 and TRBJ2-7, with TRBD1 matching 8 bases. V lost 1 base to trimming and J lost 7 bases; unmatched junction nucleotides: 3. CDR3 length: 13 residues. Germline CDR1 is SGHAT and CDR2 is FQNNGV. DNA for the CDR3: TGTGCCAGCAGCTTAGTAACAGGGGGTGAGCAGTACTTC. This codes for CASSLVTGGEQYF.

The chain uses TRBV28 and TRBJ1-5; D not resolved. Trimming cost V 8 bases and J 9 bases, with 14 bases left between them. From germline, CDR1 is MDHEN and CDR2 SYDVKM. CDR3 length: 12 residues. The CDR3 is CASFNSNRPQHF. The DNA of the CDR3 is TGTGCCAGCTTTAATTCGAACAGGCCCCAGCATTTT.

This clone is a singleton in its sample. The chain joins TRBV5-4 to TRBJ2-5; TRBD2 aligns across 11 bases. Per the germline V gene, CDR1 is SGHNT and CDR2 is YYREEE (reference sequence). Trimming removed 0 bases from V and 5 bases from J; junction bases left unmatched: 6. This CDR3 has 16 residues. The CDR3 reads CASSLASSGGFETQYF. The DNA of the CDR3 is TGTGCCAGCAGCTTGGCCTCTAGCGGGGGGTTTGAGACCCAGTACTTC.

This chain connects TRBV5-1 to TRBJ2-3; D may be TRBD2 (5 bases). The V and J ends lost 2 bases and 0 bases respectively, with 10 bases between them. The CDR3 length is 15 residues. The germline V gene has CDR1 SGHRS and CDR2 YFSETQ. CDR3 loop: CASSFTGGSTDTQYF. CDR3 bases: TGCGCCAGCAGCTTCACCGGCGGGAGCACAGATACGCAGTATTTT.

This rearrangement joins TRBV11-2 to TRBJ1-1, with 7 nucleotides matching TRBD1. This CDR3 is built from 14 residues. Per the germline V gene, CDR1 is SGHAT and CDR2 is FQNNGV. V was clipped by 4 bases and J by 1 base; unmatched bases: 3. CDR3 nucleotides: TGTGCCAGCAGCTACACAGGGGCGAACACTGAAGCTTTCTTT. It yields the protein CASSYTGANTEAFF.

The rearrangement uses TRBV7-9 and TRBJ2-5; TRBD1 might be the D (6 bases). CDR1 SEHNR and CDR2 FQNEAQ come from the germline V gene (reference sequence). Between the trimmed V and J ends, which lost 5 bases and 1 base, there was a span of 14 bases. This CDR3 has 15 amino acids. CDR3 in amino acids: CASSPTPDSQETQYF. The CDR3, as DNA: TGTGCCAGCAGCCCGACCCCGGACAGCCAAGAGACCCAGTACTTC.

This chain connects TRBV7-3 to TRBJ2-5; D ambiguous. CDR1 and CDR2 (germline): SGHTA, FQGTGA. The V and J ends lost 4 bases and 7 bases respectively, with 13 bases between them. CDR3 length: 13 residues. The CDR3 coding sequence is TGTGCCAGCAGCTCAGCGCTGGATGGGACCCAGTACTTC. It encodes CASSSALDGTQYF.

The V and J genes are TRBV2 and TRBJ1-5; no firm D call. Germline CDR1 is SNHLY and CDR2 is FYNNEI. Trimming shortened V by 3 bases and J by 0 bases, and 6 bases separated the two germline ends. This CDR3 has 14 residues. The CDR3 DNA is TGTGCCAGCAGTGACAGGCATAGCAATCAGCCCCAGCATTTT. Translating it yields CASSDRHSNQPQHF.

In its sample, this clone was seen once. This chain links TRBV28 with TRBJ2-2; 8 bases fit TRBD1. The length of the CDR3 is 16 residues. V shed 3 bases, J shed 0 bases, and the junction held 3 bases outside the gene matches. Germline V lookup: CDR1 MDHEN, CDR2 SYDVKM. CDR3 bases: TGTGCCAGCAGTTTGGGCAGGGGGCCGAACACCGGGGAGCTGTTTTTT. It codes for CASSLGRGPNTGELFF.

The chain is built from TRBV24-1 and TRBJ2-1; TRBD2 agrees at 7 bases. The V and J ends lost 5 bases and 0 bases, in that order; junction bases with no gene match: 9. CDR3 length: 17 amino acids. Looked up from germline, CDR1 is KGHDR and CDR2 is SFDVKD. Here the CDR3 reads CATSGSSGGISYNEQFF. CDR3 nucleotides: TGTGCCACCAGTGGTTCCTCGGGGGGAATCTCCTACAATGAGCAGTTCTTC.

This clone was picked up one time. The chain has TRBV4-1 and TRBJ1-5; 7 bases agree with TRBD1. CDR1 and CDR2 (germline): MGHRA, YSYEKL. V dropped 0 bases and J dropped 2; count of bases not matched to a gene: 7. This CDR3 has 17 residues. CDR3 in amino acids: CASSQERGRGGNQPQHF. CDR3 DNA sequence: TGCGCCAGCAGCCAAGAGAGGGGGCGCGGGGGCAATCAGCCCCAGCATTTT.

CDR3 amino acids: CASALDSNYEQYF. CDR3 nucleotide sequence: TGTGCCAGCGCTCTGGACAGCAACTACGAGCAGTACTTC. V usage is TRBV6-5 and J usage is TRBJ2-7, with D perhaps TRBD1 (6 bases). Trimming left V 8 bases short and J 3 bases short, with 14 bases between. This CDR3 is built from 13 residues. Germline V gene data show CDR1 as MNHEY and CDR2 as SVGAGI.

This sequence joins TRBV7-9 and TRBJ2-3; D possibly corresponds to TRBD2 (5 bases). Germline V gene sequence: CDR1 SEHNR, CDR2 FQNEAQ (reference sequence). CDR3 length equals 16 residues. V lost 1 base, J lost 0 bases, and 11 bases lay in between. The CDR3 DNA reads TGTGCCAGCAGCTTAGTAAAGCGGACTAGCACAGATACGCAGTATTTT. Translation: CASSLVKRTSTDTQYF.

Concerning this clone: Within the sample, other DNA sequences also encode this same CDR3. The chain combines TRBV29-1 with TRBJ2-5; 11 bases fit TRBD2. Germline trimming cut 4 bases from V and 1 base from J; bases unmatched to any gene: 2. The germline V gene has CDR1 SQVTM and CDR2 ANQGSEA. This CDR3 is built from 14 residues. DNA for the CDR3: TGCAGCGTTGGTCTAGCGGGGGGCCAAGAGACCCAGTACTTC. Its protein product is CSVGLAGGQETQYF.

The CDR3 spells CASSLAQAGYGYTF. The CDR3 nucleotides read TGCGCCAGCAGCTTGGCGCAAGCCGGCTATGGCTACACCTTC. The chain is built from TRBV5-1 and TRBJ1-2; D remains unclear. Trimming removed 0 bases at V and 4 bases at J, with 10 bases between. In germline, CDR1 is SGHRS, CDR2 YFSETQ. The CDR3 extends over 14 amino acids.

This chain uses TRBV27 with TRBJ1-1; D ambiguous. The V end was cut by 5 bases, the J end by 1 base, with 14 bases between. This CDR3 region has 15 residues. Germline values: CDR1 MNHEY, CDR2 SMNVEV (reference sequence). In nucleotides, the CDR3 is TGTGCCAGCAGTCCGCTTTCTAGCGGGAACACTGAAGCTTTCTTT. Amino acid sequence: CASSPLSSGNTEAFF.

The chain employs TRBV7-9 and TRBJ2-7; 9 bases fit TRBD1. Germline V gene lookup returns CDR1 SEHNR and CDR2 FQNEAQ (reference sequence). Trimming took 0 bases from V and 5 from J; bases not matched to a gene: 5. The CDR3 length is 15 residues. The CDR3 protein is CASSLAGQGRDEQYF. The CDR3 bases are TGTGCCAGCAGCTTAGCTGGACAGGGGAGGGACGAGCAGTACTTC.

The chain combines TRBV19 with TRBJ2-1; unclear D gene. This CDR3 comprises 12 residues. Looked up from germline, CDR1 is LNHDA and CDR2 is SQIVND (reference sequence). V was pared by 1 base and J by 6 bases, with 4 bases between. CDR3 DNA sequence: TGTGCCAGTAGTATAGGACTCAATGAGCAGTTCTTC. Translated: CASSIGLNEQFF.

The chain is built from TRBV7-6 and TRBJ2-1; TRBD2 matches at 10 bases. The J segment lost 6 bases and the V segment lost 0 bases, leaving 5 bases of the junction unmatched. Germline CDR1 reads SGHVS; CDR2 reads FNYEAQ. The CDR3 totals 16 residues. DNA for the CDR3: TGTGCCAGCAGCTTAGCGGGGCAGCGGGAGGGCAATGAGCAGTTCTTC. Its protein product is CASSLAGQREGNEQFF.

The gene calls are TRBV18 and TRBJ1-2; D uncertain. This CDR3 comprises 14 residues. The germline V and J ends were trimmed by 6 bases and 1 base, with 12 bases remaining between them. In germline, CDR1 is KGHSH, CDR2 LQKENI. As DNA, the CDR3 is TGTGCCAGCTCTTTCACGGAGGATAACTATGGCTACACCTTC. It is translated as CASSFTEDNYGYTF.

The V call is TRBV7-9, the J call TRBJ2-2, with 14 positions matching TRBD2. The CDR3 is 19 amino acids. Germline CDR1 reads SEHNR; CDR2 reads FQNEAQ (reference sequence). V was pared by 4 bases and J by 6 bases, with 13 bases of the junction left unmatched. This chain's CDR3 is CASSSKPGLAGEGPGELFF. CDR3 bases: TGTGCCAGCAGCTCTAAGCCGGGACTAGCGGGAGAAGGCCCCGGGGAGCTGTTTTTT.

This clone was counted a single time. The chain is built from TRBV27 and TRBJ2-5; 9 bases fit TRBD1. This CDR3 is built from 13 residues. Germline-derived CDR1 and CDR2 are MNHEY and SMNVEV (reference sequence). V was pared by 8 bases and J by 10 bases, with 11 bases of the junction left unmatched. DNA for the CDR3: TGTGCCAGCTCCCCAATCGACAGGGGGGTCCAGTACTTC. It translates to CASSPIDRGVQYF.

The genes are TRBV19 and TRBJ2-1; unclear D gene. Trimming shortened V by 6 bases and J by 9 bases, and 15 bases separated the two germline ends. The CDR3 totals 13 residues. CDR1 LNHDA and CDR2 SQIVND come from the germline V gene (reference sequence). In DNA, the CDR3 is TGTGCCAGTAGGAGAGAACAGTCCGGTGAGCAGTTCTTC. Amino acids: CASRREQSGEQFF.

The chain recombines TRBV11-2 with TRBJ2-7, with D uncertain. CDR3 size: 17 residues. Deletions cut 0 bases from V and 0 bases from J, with 15 bases between. Germline CDR1 SGHAT, CDR2 FQNNGV. In nucleotides, the CDR3 is TGTGCCAGCAGCTTAGAACCGGCTCAGGCCCCCTCCTACGAGCAGTACTTC. It encodes CASSLEPAQAPSYEQYF. Using reference TRBV11-2 and TRBJ2-7 for the parts outside the CDR3, the full variable domain is EAGVAQSPRYKIIEKRQSVAFWCNPISGHATLYWYQQILGQGPKLLIQFQNNGVVDDSQLPKDRFSAERLKGVDSTLKIQPAKLEDSAVYLCASSLEPAQAPSYEQYFGPGTRLTVT.